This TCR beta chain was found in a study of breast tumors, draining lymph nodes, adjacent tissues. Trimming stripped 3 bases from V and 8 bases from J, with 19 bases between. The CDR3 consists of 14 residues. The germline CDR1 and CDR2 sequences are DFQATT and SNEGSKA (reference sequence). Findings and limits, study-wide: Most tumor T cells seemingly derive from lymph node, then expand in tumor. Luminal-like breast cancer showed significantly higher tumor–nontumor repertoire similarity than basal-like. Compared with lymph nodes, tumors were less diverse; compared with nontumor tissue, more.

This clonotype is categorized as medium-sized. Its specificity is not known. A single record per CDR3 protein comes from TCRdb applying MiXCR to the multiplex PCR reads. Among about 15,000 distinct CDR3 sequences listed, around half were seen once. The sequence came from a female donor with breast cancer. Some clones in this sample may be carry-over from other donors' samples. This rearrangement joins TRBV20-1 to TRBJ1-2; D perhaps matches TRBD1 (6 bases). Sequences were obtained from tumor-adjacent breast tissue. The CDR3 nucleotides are TGCAGTGCTAGGCCTTCTCAGGGGCCAGGGGGCTACACCTTC. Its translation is CSARPSQGPGGYTF.